The source of this T cell receptor (beta chain) is a study of blood T cell repertoires in COVID-19 (dated by TCRdb to 2019 to 2021). With respect to the entire study: The collaborator samples originated in the United States, Italy and Spain and spanned the acute and convalescent phases of COVID-19. Samples were obtained from the ongoing ImmuneRACE study (first 160 participants) and from over a thousand subjects provided by 6 global collaborators. The dataset comprised deeply sampled blood TCRbeta repertoires from subjects exposed to, actively infected with, or recovered from COVID-19. The prospective study material was composed of cDNA or gDNA derived from T cells, B-cell-depleted T cells, or PBMCs. The repertoires were made available in a free public database intended to serve as a resource for research on the immune response to SARS-CoV-2. A de-identified subject ID, COVID-19 status, age in years and sex were almost always included in the sample metadata. HLA class I and class II types, where available, came from metadata supplied by the sample provider rather than from assay-based typing. General conclusions and limits of the study: The quantity of clinical and demographic metadata differed by source and by participant and was supplied without curation.

CDR3 length: 13 amino acids, cysteine to phenylalanine. CDR3 DNA is the only sequence kept; it has 39 bases, read in frame from the first base. The CDR1 and CDR2 encoded by the germline V gene (reference sequence) are GTSNPN and SVGIG. Whole blood was collected in K2EDTA tubes by collaborating institutions according to the institutions' own protocols. For TCRbeta analysis, collaborator samples were shipped as frozen whole blood, as isolated PBMCs, or as DNA extracted from either sample type. The immunoSEQ Assay, a bias-controlled multiplex PCR, was used to amplify TCRbeta CDR3 regions from genomic DNA. The source study handled its data this way. Nucleated cell counts per sample were estimated from amplification of reference gene primers within the assay. To quantify the absolute abundance of each unique TCRbeta CDR3 rearrangement, sequence reads were collapsed and filtered. For each sample, productive Simpson clonality was calculated by taking the square root of Simpson's diversity index across productive rearrangements. The table was pulled from immuneACCESS by TCRdb, which kept in-frame rearrangements only. Such tables lose some clones; where checked, under half of the loss comes from unresolved V genes, and the rest has no known cause. The V and J calls and the clone size are those of that table, but D and trimming were determined from the DNA. This sample lists about 52,000 clones; around 86% were detected once. 20% to 25% of the sample belongs to the ten largest clones.

A single count supports this clone. Its antigen is not yet known. At one end the junction does not follow the germline gene, possibly because of a read error. The receptor was isolated from a woman older than 75 with acute or convalescent COVID-19. Sequencing input: peripheral blood. Here the chain combines TRBV30 and TRBJ1-4, and 9 junctional nucleotides match TRBD1. The CDR3 protein: CACSRTMGGTGIF. The DNA sequence reads TGTGCCTGCAGTCGGACGATGGGCGGGACAGGGATTTTT.